A single sample is the source of the 15 T cell receptor beta chains below, sequenced in a study of blood T cells in healthy people across ages. A second 7 to 11 cycle PCR used barcoded and J-beta primers. One entry per CDR3 protein results from TCRdb running MiXCR on the 5' RACE reads. The sample includes roughly 1 million distinct CDR3 sequences, around 25% of them seen just once. These data also featured in a second study, about T cells of mothers and their children.

The sample taken for sequencing was blood. Receptors originate from a girl aged 2 to 10 in good health.

In its sample, this clonotype was seen a few times. The chain uses TRBV20-1 and TRBJ2-1; D remains unclear. CDR1 is DFQATT, CDR2 SNEGSKA, per germline (reference sequence). The V end was cut by 0 bases, the J end by 6 bases, with 18 bases between. CDR3 size: 16 residues. This CDR3 reads CSAREVWQSPVNEQFF. The DNA for the CDR3 is TGCAGTGCTAGAGAGGTTTGGCAGTCCCCGGTCAATGAGCAGTTCTTC.

The J gene is TRBJ2-7, the V gene TRBV6-5; D is unresolved. The V and J ends lost 3 bases and 6 bases respectively, with 12 bases between them. CDR3 length: 13 residues. Germline CDR1 is MNHEY and CDR2 is SVGAGI. CDR3 loop: CASSYGPMGEQYF. The CDR3 DNA is TGTGCCAGCAGTTATGGCCCTATGGGCGAGCAGTACTTC.

There are a few counts of this clonotype. This chain links TRBV12-3 or TRBV12-4 with TRBJ2-5; 8 bases fit TRBD1. CDR3 size: 12 residues. Unmatched junction bases numbered 6, after V lost 10 bases and J lost 5 bases. Here the CDR3 reads CATGQGRETQYF. In nucleotides, the CDR3 is TGTGCCACCGGACAGGGCAGGGAGACCCAGTACTTC.

This clonotype appeared a few times. The chain employs TRBV12-3 or TRBV12-4 and TRBJ2-1; D remains unclear. V lost 3 bases and J 5 bases, leaving 11 bases between the germline ends. The CDR3 sequence is 14 residues long. Here the CDR3 reads CASSFFPRDNEQFF. The DNA of the CDR3 is TGTGCCAGCAGTTTTTTCCCACGCGACAATGAGCAGTTCTTC.

The chain carries TRBV5-1 and TRBJ1-1; D is undetermined. CDR3 length: 15 amino acids. V lost 2 bases and J 0 bases, leaving 11 bases between the germline ends. Germline assignment: CDR1 SGHRS and CDR2 YFSETQ. The CDR3: CASSFGIGLNTEAFF. The CDR3 DNA sequence: TGCGCCAGCAGCTTTGGTATAGGGTTGAACACTGAAGCTTTCTTT.

This clonotype was counted between two and nine times. The junction departs from the called germline gene at one end, perhaps through a read error. The gene calls are TRBV5-1 and TRBJ2-5; tentatively, D is TRBD1 (5 bases). The CDR3 totals 14 residues. Germline CDR1 and CDR2: SGHRS and YFSETQ. CDR3 loop: CASSLGQPQETHYF. CDR3 sequence (DNA): TGCGCCAGCAGCTTGGGACAGCCCCAAGAGACCCATTACTTC. The whole variable domain, filled in from reference TRBV5-1 and TRBJ2-5, reads KAGVTQTPRYLIKTRGQQVTLSCSPISGHRSVSWYQQTPGQGLQFLFEYFSETQRNKGNFPGRFSGRQFSNSRSEMNVSTLELGDSALYLCASSLGQPQETHYFGPGTRLLVL.

The chain recombines TRBV5-1 with TRBJ2-3; D call uncertain. The CDR3 loop spans 14 amino acids. Trimming stripped 10 bases from V and 6 bases from J, with 21 bases between. Per the germline V gene, CDR1 is SGHRS and CDR2 is YFSETQ. CDR3 nucleotide sequence: TGCGCCTCGACTCCGGACCGCGCCCCGGATACGCAGTATTTT. Its translation is CASTPDRAPDTQYF.

V is TRBV7-6 and J is TRBJ1-2, with TRBD1 as a possible D gene (5 bases). From germline, CDR1 is SGHVS and CDR2 FNYEAQ. The CDR3 spans 14 residues. Deletions cut 3 bases from V and 4 bases from J, with 12 bases between. CDR3 protein: CASSLGREGYGYTF. The CDR3 DNA reads as TGTGCCAGCAGCTTGGGGCGGGAGGGCTATGGCTACACCTTC.

This clonotype was seen more than once but under ten times. The chain couples TRBV10-3 to TRBJ2-1; TRBD1 matches 8 bases. In germline, CDR1 is ENHRY, CDR2 SYGVKD. Germline trimming cut 4 bases from V and 2 bases from J; bases unmatched to any gene: 1. This CDR3 is built from 14 residues. The CDR3 DNA follows: TGTGCCATCAGTGGCAGGGGGCCCTACAATGAGCAGTTCTTC. Its protein product is CAISGRGPYNEQFF.

This clonotype was picked up a small number of times. The chain joins TRBV20-1 to TRBJ1-2; 9 nucleotides match TRBD1. The CDR3 is 11 residues long. Looked up from germline, CDR1 is DFQATT and CDR2 is SNEGSKA (reference sequence). The V gene end was trimmed by 5 bases and the J gene end by 7 bases; junction bases not matched to a gene: 2. In DNA, the CDR3 is TGCAGTGCTGGGGGACAGGGTGGCTACACCTTC. This encodes CSAGGQGGYTF.

This clonotype has a count of ten or more. V and J are TRBV12-3 or TRBV12-4 and TRBJ2-1; D not resolved. V dropped 6 bases and J dropped 9 bases, with 9 bases sitting between them. CDR3 length: 11 amino acids. CDR3 bases: TGTGCCAGCAGGATGGGCAGTGAGCAGTTCTTC. Protein: CASRMGSEQFF.

The chain joins TRBV14 to TRBJ2-3, with D tentatively TRBD1 (5 bases). Between the trimmed V and J ends, which lost 7 bases and 0 bases, there was a span of 20 bases. The germline V gene has CDR1 SGHDN and CDR2 FVKESK. CDR3 length: 17 residues. The CDR3 protein is CASNRGGTWSSTDTQYF. CDR3 DNA: TGTGCCAGCAATAGGGGTGGAACCTGGTCTAGCACAGATACGCAGTATTTT.

This clonotype was picked up a small number of times. An end of the junction does not agree with germline; a read error may underlie this. The chain links TRBV28 to TRBJ2-5, with D hard to call. The closer fit of TRBJ2-7 to the DNA end suggests the J call may be wrong. The CDR3 contains 13 residues. Germline V lookup: CDR1 MDHEN, CDR2 SYDVKM. In nucleotides, the CDR3 is TGTGCCTGCAGGTCTGCGCCAGTCTACGAGCAGTACTTC. Amino acid sequence: CACRSAPVYEQYF.

This clonotype appeared a few times. The DNA for the CDR3 is TGTGCCAGCAGCGTAATGGGGGGAGGGCCCTACAATGAGCAGTTCTTC. This codes for CASSVMGGGPYNEQFF. The chain uses TRBV9 and TRBJ2-5; 7 bases agree with TRBD2. The J call may be incorrect, as the DNA end agrees better with TRBJ2-1. The CDR3 runs 16 residues. Per germline, CDR1 SGDLS and CDR2 YYNGEE.

The table lists this clonotype with a few counts. V gene TRBV3-1 combines with J gene TRBJ1-2; tentative D call: TRBD1 (6 bases). This CDR3 has 15 residues. V dropped 2 bases and J dropped 4 bases, with 14 bases sitting between them. The germline V gene has CDR1 LGHDT and CDR2 YNNKEL (reference sequence). The CDR3 region has the DNA TGTGCCAGCAGCCAAAGGGGGGTTCCAGCCTATGGCTACACCTTC. This gives the protein CASSQRGVPAYGYTF.